This TCR beta chain was captured by sequencing in a study of lymphopenia after photon versus proton radiotherapy. Clones were sequenced by immunoSEQ multiplex PCR, and TCRdb holds only the in-frame ones, with some missing. The table lists approximately 20,000 clones, approximately 86% of them singletons. Germline CDR1 LNHNV, CDR2 YYDKDF (reference sequence). V shed 1 base, J shed 2 bases, and the junction held 8 bases outside the gene matches. The CDR3 runs 17 residues. General study findings and limits: After lymphocyte nadir, photon-treated repertoires showed oligoclonal expansion, especially CD8+ Temra. Authors raise, but do not show, better survival with proton therapy.

In regard to this clone: Its specificity is unknown.

The sequencing here drew on peripheral blood, taken from a patient treated with proton-based radiotherapy. The genes are TRBV15 and TRBJ2-1, with 7 bases aligning to TRBD2. This clonotype was sampled from a man between 70 and 80 years old with pancreatic cancer. CDR3 region: CATSRVLGEGTYNEQFF. CDR3 in DNA: TGTGCCACCAGCAGAGTTCTGGGGGAGGGAACCTACAATGAGCAGTTCTTC.